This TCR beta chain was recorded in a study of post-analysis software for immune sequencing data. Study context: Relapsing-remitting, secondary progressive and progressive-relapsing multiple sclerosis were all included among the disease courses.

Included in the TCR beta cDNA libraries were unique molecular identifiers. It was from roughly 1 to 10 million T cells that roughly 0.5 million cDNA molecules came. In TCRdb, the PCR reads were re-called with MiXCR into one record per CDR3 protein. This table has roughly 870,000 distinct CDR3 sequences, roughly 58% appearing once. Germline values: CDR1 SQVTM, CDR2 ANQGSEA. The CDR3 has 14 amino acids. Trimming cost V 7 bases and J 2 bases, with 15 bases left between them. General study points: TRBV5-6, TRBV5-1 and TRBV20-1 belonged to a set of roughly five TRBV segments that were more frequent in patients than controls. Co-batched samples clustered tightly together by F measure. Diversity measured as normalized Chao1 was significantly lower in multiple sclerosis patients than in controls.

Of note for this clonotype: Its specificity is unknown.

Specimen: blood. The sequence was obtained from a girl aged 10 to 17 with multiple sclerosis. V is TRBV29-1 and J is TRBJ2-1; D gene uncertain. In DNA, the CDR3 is TGCAGCGGCGCGAGTTTTCGGGCCTACAATGAGCAGTTCTTC. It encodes CSGASFRAYNEQFF.